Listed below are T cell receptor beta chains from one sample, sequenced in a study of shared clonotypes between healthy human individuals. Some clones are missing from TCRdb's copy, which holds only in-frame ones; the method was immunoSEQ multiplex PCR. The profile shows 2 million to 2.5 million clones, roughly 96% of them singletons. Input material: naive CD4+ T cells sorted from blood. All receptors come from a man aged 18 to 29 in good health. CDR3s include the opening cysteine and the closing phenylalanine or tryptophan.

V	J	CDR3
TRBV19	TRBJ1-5	CASSISGVNQPQHF
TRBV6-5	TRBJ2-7	CASSRDSYEQYF
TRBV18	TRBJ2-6	CASSRNDQGAAGSGANVLTF
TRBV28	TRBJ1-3	CASRHQQGISGNTIYF
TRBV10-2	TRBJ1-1	CASTVAGTNTEAFF
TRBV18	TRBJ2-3	CASSPQAGGMDTQYF
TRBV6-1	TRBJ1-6	CASSPSEGYNSPLHF
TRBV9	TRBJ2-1	CASSVEPGQAGLAGYNEQFF
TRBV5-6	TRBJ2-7	CASSLGHFGLAVLEQYF
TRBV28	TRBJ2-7	CASTKQGDTYEQYF
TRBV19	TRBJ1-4	CASSIREATNEKLFF
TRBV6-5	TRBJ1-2	CASSRGQQTNYGYTF
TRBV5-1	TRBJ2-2	CASSLRQGDPGELFF
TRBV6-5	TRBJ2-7	CASSYTSGSYEQYF
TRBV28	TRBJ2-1	CASSTWSGGSYNEQFF
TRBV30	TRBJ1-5	CAWGGGTNQPQHF
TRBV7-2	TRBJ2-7	CASSSGQGSTYEQYF
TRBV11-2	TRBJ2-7	CASSTSVYEQYF
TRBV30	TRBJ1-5	CAWSGAGNNQPQHF
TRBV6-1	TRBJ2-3	CASRGAGGWSDTQYF
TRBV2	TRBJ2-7	CASGGREQYF
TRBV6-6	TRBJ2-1	CASRGTSDYNEQFF
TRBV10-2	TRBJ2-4	CASSSGGNIQYF
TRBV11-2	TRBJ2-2	CASSLVPMTRFGGELFF
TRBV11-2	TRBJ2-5	CASSRGETQYF
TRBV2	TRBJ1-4	CASSTGRLNEKLFF
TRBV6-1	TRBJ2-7	CASSVRDRGPYEQYF
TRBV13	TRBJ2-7	CASSFRQAAYEQYF
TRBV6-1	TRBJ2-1	CASERQGTIYNEQFF
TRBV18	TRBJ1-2	CASSPSGTGNGYTF
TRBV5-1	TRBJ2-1	CASSLGWTGGNEQFF
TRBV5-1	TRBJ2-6	CASSSISSSGANVLTF
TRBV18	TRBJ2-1	CASSLGNEQFF
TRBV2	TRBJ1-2	CASSVLGYGYTF
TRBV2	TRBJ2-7	CASSEEASGSYEQYF
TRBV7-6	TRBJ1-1	CASSFTGGNTEAFF
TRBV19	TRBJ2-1	CATARRGNNEQFF
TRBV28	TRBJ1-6	CASSGGGVYNSPLHF
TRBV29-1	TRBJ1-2	CSVGDNIYGYTF
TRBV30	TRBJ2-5	CAWSSGGETQYF
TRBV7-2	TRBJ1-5	CASSTSEGASYQPQHF
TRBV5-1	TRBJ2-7	CASSIQSGAPDEQYF
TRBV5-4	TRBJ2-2	CASSLPSSNTGELFF
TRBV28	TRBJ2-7	CASNPPGLHSYEQYF
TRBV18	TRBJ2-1	CASSSKQGYNEQFF
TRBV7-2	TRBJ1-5	CASSLAWEQPQHF
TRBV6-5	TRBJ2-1	CASSYSRTSGYNEQFF
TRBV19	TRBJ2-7	CASSINTQGANEQYF
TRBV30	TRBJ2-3	CAWSGGLGDTQYF
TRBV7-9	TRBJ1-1	CASSLESNTEAFF
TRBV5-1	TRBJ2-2	CASRGGTGELFF
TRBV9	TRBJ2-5	CASTRTGVQETQYF
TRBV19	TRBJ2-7	CASSLTPLEQYF
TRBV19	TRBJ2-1	CAIESANEQFF
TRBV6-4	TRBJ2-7	CAPNRARAYEQYF
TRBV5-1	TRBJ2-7	CASSLEEGPYEQYF
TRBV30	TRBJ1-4	CAWSQGAGEGEKLFF
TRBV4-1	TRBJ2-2	CASSQDHKTGGPNTGELFF
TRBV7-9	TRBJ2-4	CASSLRGSGDIQYF